This is a list of T cell receptor beta chains from one sample in a study of cytomegalovirus exposure and HLA in healthy donors. Measured with immunoSEQ multiplex PCR; TCRdb has only the in-frame clones, and not every one. This sample has around 170,000 clones, with about four fifths found just once. Input material: PBMCs. Receptors originate from a man aged 40-49 years in good health and CMV-seronegative. Each CDR3 is given with its conserved first and last residue. The order of the fields is V gene, clone size, D gene, J gene, CDR3 DNA, CDR3 protein. D genes are given only for firm matches. Size values are once, few and many counts, or a class for expanded clones, and some rows have none.

TRBV7-9	NA	NA	TRBJ2-3	TGTGCCAGCAGCCCTACCGTCGCGGCAGATACGCAGTATTTT	CASSPTVAADTQYF
TRBV28	NA	NA	TRBJ1-5	TGTGCCAGCAGCCTCGGACAAGTGAGCAATCAGCCCCAGCATTTT	CASSLGQVSNQPQHF
TRBV30	NA	NA	TRBJ2-3	TGTGCCTGGATTCTTACAAGCACAGATACGCAGTATTTT	CAWILTSTDTQYF
TRBV6-5	NA	NA	TRBJ1-2	TGTGCCAGCAGAATAGACAGAAACTATGGCTACACCTTC	CASRIDRNYGYTF
TRBV28	NA	TRBD2	TRBJ2-3	TGTGCCAGCAGTCTAGGGACTAGCGGGAGTCCGGATACGCAGTATTTT	CASSLGTSGSPDTQYF
TRBV5-4	NA	NA	TRBJ2-7	TGTGCCAGCAGCCGGGGGACAGTCGAATCCTACGAGCAGTACTTC	CASSRGTVESYEQYF
TRBV27	NA	TRBD1	TRBJ2-5	TGTGCCAGCAGTGAAGGGGGCGTCGGGGAGACCCAGTACTTC	CASSEGGVGETQYF
TRBV19	NA	TRBD1	TRBJ1-1	TGTGCCAGTAGGAAAGGGACAGGGACGAACACTGAAGCTTTCTTT	CASRKGTGTNTEAFF
TRBV15	NA	TRBD1	TRBJ2-1	TGTGCCACCAGCAGAGTCGGGACAGGGAGGGACAATGAGCAGTTCTTC	CATSRVGTGRDNEQFF
TRBV7-2	NA	NA	TRBJ2-5	TGTGCCAGCAGCTTAGCAGGGGGCCAAGAGACCCAGTACTTC	CASSLAGGQETQYF
TRBV15	NA	NA	TRBJ1-1	TGTGCCACCAGCAGAGATGTAAGGGGGGGCGAAGCTTTCTTT	CATSRDVRGGEAFF
TRBV7-3	NA	TRBD1	TRBJ2-2	TGTGCCAGCAGCTCGGGACAGATCACCGGGGAGCTGTTTTTT	CASSSGQITGELFF
TRBV18	NA	NA	TRBJ2-3	TGTGCCAGCACAACCTCGCATACAGATACGCAGTATTTT	CASTTSHTDTQYF
TRBV30	NA	TRBD1	TRBJ1-1	TGTGCCTGGAGTGCTCAGGGGGGCACTGAAGCTTTCTTT	CAWSAQGGTEAFF
TRBV5-1	NA	NA	TRBJ2-7	TGCGCCAGCAGGTGGAGAGGCGATCACTACGAGCAGTACTTC	CASRWRGDHYEQYF
TRBV25-1	NA	NA	TRBJ2-3	TGTGCCAGCAGTGAAGTTGGCTTCACAGATACGCAGTATTTT	CASSEVGFTDTQYF
TRBV6-1	NA	NA	TRBJ1-5	TGTGCCAGCGACACGACGGATCAGCCCCAGCATTTT	CASDTTDQPQHF
TRBV9	NA	TRBD2	TRBJ2-3	TGTGCCAGCAGCGGACTCCTACTAGCGGGCTCAGATACGCAGTATTTT	CASSGLLLAGSDTQYF
TRBV9	NA	TRBD2	TRBJ2-2	TGTGCCAGCAGCGTAGGTTTGGGGACTAGGGACACCGGGGAGCTGTTTTTT	CASSVGLGTRDTGELFF
TRBV2	once	NA	TRBJ2-1	TGTGCCAGCCGACTAGGACCCGTGGATGACGGTGAGCAGTTCTTC	CASRLGPVDDGEQFF
TRBV9	once	TRBD1	TRBJ1-2	TGTGCCAGCAGCGTAGATCAGGGGGCGCGGGGTCATGGCTACACCTTC	CASSVDQGARGHGYTF
TRBV19	NA	NA	TRBJ1-1	TGTGCCAGTAGTAGGCGGGGGGAGAACACTGAAGCTTTCTTT	CASSRRGENTEAFF
TRBV28	NA	NA	TRBJ2-2	TGTGCCACGGGACTTACCACCGGGGAGCTGTTTTTT	CATGLTTGELFF
TRBV6-1	NA	NA	TRBJ2-1	TGTGCCAGCATGCCCACCGCCAACACGTACAATGAGCAGTTCTTC	CASMPTANTYNEQFF
TRBV30	NA	TRBD1	TRBJ1-3	TGTGCCTGGATAGGACAGGGGGCGCTTGGAAACACCATATATTTT	CAWIGQGALGNTIYF
TRBV7-2	NA	NA	TRBJ1-1	TGTGCCAGCAGCTTTGGACAGATGAACACTGAAGCTTTCTTT	CASSFGQMNTEAFF
TRBV13	NA	TRBD1	TRBJ2-7	TGTGCCAGCAGCCAAGGGCCCGGGACAGTAGACTACGAGCAGTACTTC	CASSQGPGTVDYEQYF
TRBV10-3	NA	NA	TRBJ1-5	TGTGCCATCAGTGACCAACAGGCAAGAGGCAATCAGCCCCAGCATTTT	CAISDQQARGNQPQHF
TRBV5-1	NA	NA	TRBJ2-5	TGCGCCAGCTGGAAGGTGAGCGGGCTCCAAGAGACCCAGTACTTC	CASWKVSGLQETQYF
TRBV2	NA	TRBD2	TRBJ2-1	TGTGCCAGCAGTCGACCCTCTAGCGGGGGGGCTAGCTCCTACAATGAGCAGTTCTTC	CASSRPSSGGASSYNEQFF
TRBV28	few	NA	TRBJ1-1	TGTGCCAGCAGTTTAATAGGTCGGGTGGAGGGAGCTTTCTTT	CASSLIGRVEGAFF
TRBV6-5	few	NA	TRBJ2-7	TGTGCCAGCAGTTACTCGAGCGGTCATTTAGTAGAGCAGTACTTC	CASSYSSGHLVEQYF
TRBV5-4	NA	NA	TRBJ1-3	TGTGCCAGCAGCTTTGGGGGCGCGGAAGGAAACACCATATATTTT	CASSFGGAEGNTIYF
TRBV6-5	NA	NA	TRBJ1-1	TGTGCCAGCAGTTACTACGGAGGAAACACTGAAGCTTTCTTT	CASSYYGGNTEAFF
TRBV28	once	TRBD2	TRBJ2-2	TGTGCCAGCAGTACTAGCGCCAAGGGGACCGGGGAGCTGTTTTTT	CASSTSAKGTGELFF
TRBV9	NA	TRBD1	TRBJ1-4	TGTGCCAGCAGCCCTCGGGACAGTTATTTCTCTAATGAAAAACTGTTTTTT	CASSPRDSYFSNEKLFF
TRBV7-9	NA	NA	TRBJ1-5	TGTGCCAGCGCTAGGACAGAGAATCAGCCCCAGCATTTT	CASARTENQPQHF
TRBV19	NA	NA	TRBJ1-5	TGTGCCAGTAGTATAGACCCAAATCAGCCCCAGCATTTT	CASSIDPNQPQHF
TRBV30	once	NA	TRBJ1-5	TGTGCCTGGAGTGTCCGGCAGGGGCATCAGCCCCAGCATTTT	CAWSVRQGHQPQHF
TRBV5-5	NA	NA	TRBJ1-4	TGTGCCAGCAGCCTCCGGTTTACAACTAATGAAAAACTGTTTTTT	CASSLRFTTNEKLFF
TRBV6-1	NA	NA	TRBJ2-2	TGTGCCAGCAGCCTCACAGCTATCACCGGGGAGCTGTTTTTT	CASSLTAITGELFF
TRBV7-3	NA	TRBD2	TRBJ2-3	TGTGCCAGCAGCTTAACCTCGGTTAGCGGGAGGGCCTTGAGCACAGATACGCAGTATTTT	CASSLTSVSGRALSTDTQYF
TRBV7-2	NA	TRBD1	TRBJ2-5	TGTGCCAGCAGCTTCGGACAGGGACCCCAAGAGACCCAGTACTTC	CASSFGQGPQETQYF
TRBV11-3	NA	TRBD1	TRBJ2-7	TGTGCCAGCAGGGACCGGGGACAGCCTTACTACGAGCAGTACTTC	CASRDRGQPYYEQYF
TRBV4-1	few	NA	TRBJ2-1	TGCGCCAGCAGCCAAGAACGGTTTTCCTACAATGAGCAGTTCTTC	CASSQERFSYNEQFF
TRBV5-1	NA	NA	TRBJ2-5	TGCGCCAGCAGCTTGAGGCGGACTACTAACCAAGAGACCCAGTACTTC	CASSLRRTTNQETQYF
TRBV9	NA	NA	TRBJ2-3	TGTGCCAGCAGCGTAGATCCTAGCAGCACAGATACGCAGTATTTT	CASSVDPSSTDTQYF
TRBV28	NA	NA	TRBJ2-2	TGTGCCAGCAGTTTATACAGGGGGGGCACCGGGGAGCTGTTTTTT	CASSLYRGGTGELFF
TRBV6-5	NA	NA	TRBJ1-2	TGTGCCAGCAGTTACGGGGCTACAGTTGGCTACACCTTC	CASSYGATVGYTF
TRBV5-8	few	TRBD1	TRBJ2-3	TGTGCCAGCAGCTCGAAACAGGGGGCCAGCACAGATACGCAGTATTTT	CASSSKQGASTDTQYF
TRBV5-1	NA	TRBD1	TRBJ2-7	TGCGCCAGCAGACAGGGGACATACGAGCAGTACTTC	CASRQGTYEQYF
TRBV30	NA	NA	TRBJ2-2	TGTGCCTGGAGCGGTGGCGGGGAGCTGTTTTTT	CAWSGGGELFF
TRBV15	NA	TRBD2	TRBJ2-3	TGTGCCACCAGTTTTCGGCGGGAGATAGCAGATACGCAGTATTTT	CATSFRREIADTQYF
TRBV7-2	NA	TRBD2	TRBJ2-2	TGTGCCAGCAGCTCGGGACTAGCGGGAGGGCGGGGAGGCACCGGGGAGCTGTTTTTT	CASSSGLAGGRGGTGELFF
TRBV25-1	NA	TRBD1	TRBJ2-1	TGTGCCAGCAGTGCATCAGGCCGGGGACAGGGGGCTCACAATGAGCAGTTCTTC	CASSASGRGQGAHNEQFF
TRBV12-5	NA	NA	TRBJ1-5	TGTGCTAGTGGTTTGGGGGGCCGGACAGAGTGGTCCCAGCATTTT	CASGLGGRTEWSQHF
TRBV5-1	NA	TRBD1	TRBJ1-1	TGCGCCAGCAGCAACGCAGGGGGCACTGAAGCTTTCTTT	CASSNAGGTEAFF
TRBV6-1	NA	NA	TRBJ2-7	TGTGCCAGCAGTGTGTGGCAGACTCCCCTCTACGAGCAGTACTTC	CASSVWQTPLYEQYF
TRBV4-3	NA	TRBD1	TRBJ2-7	TGCGCCAGCAGCCAAGATTGGCAGGGGGCTTCAGGGAACGAGCAGTACTTC	CASSQDWQGASGNEQYF
TRBV21-1	NA	NA	TRBJ2-3	TGTGCCAGCAGCTATCCTAATCCTACAGGGGCAGATACGCAGTATTTT	CASSYPNPTGADTQYF